The 16 T cell receptor beta chains presented below share a single source sample, sequenced in a study of vaccination and CD4 T cells after COVID-19. Treatment given: approximately 11-day PBMC culture with coronavirus spike peptide pools or control peptides (ViraFEST assay). These TCRs are of unknown antigen specificity. Sequenced with the Oncomine TCR Beta short-read assay was DNA taken from cultured CD4+ T cells. From the PCR reads, TCRdb called clonotypes with MiXCR, one entry per CDR3 protein. The sample holds 15,000 to 20,000 distinct CDR3 sequences, over 55% seen once. The sample taken for sequencing was CD4+ T cells from blood, cultured in vitro. Source of these receptors: a human donor who had recovered from COVID-19.

This clonotype occurred a few times. The genes are TRBV11-2 and TRBJ1-1; 9 positions agree with TRBD1. The CDR3 sequence is 15 residues long. The J segment lost 1 base and the V segment lost 2 bases, leaving 2 bases of the junction unmatched. Germline CDR1 and CDR2: SGHAT and FQNNGV. In nucleotides, the CDR3 is TGTGCCAGCAGCTTAACGGGACAGGGGAACACTGAAGCTTTCTTT. Encoded protein: CASSLTGQGNTEAFF. The full variable domain, its missing parts supplied by reference TRBV11-2 and TRBJ1-1, is EAGVAQSPRYKIIEKRQSVAFWCNPISGHATLYWYQQILGQGPKLLIQFQNNGVVDDSQLPKDRFSAERLKGVDSTLKIQPAKLEDSAVYLCASSLTGQGNTEAFFGQGTRLTVV.

J is TRBJ1-2 and V is TRBV11-3; D is undetermined. The CDR3 extends over 12 amino acids. V was shortened by 6 bases and J by 8 bases, with 13 bases between the two germline ends. Germline-derived CDR1 and CDR2 are SGHNT and YENEEA. This CDR3 reads CASRSRVGGYTF. In DNA, the CDR3 is TGTGCCAGCAGGTCCCGGGTAGGAGGCTACACCTTC.

V and J are TRBV10-3 and TRBJ2-5; D possibly corresponds to TRBD2 (6 bases). V lost 6 bases to trimming and J lost 2 bases, with 13 bases between them. The V gene's germline CDR1 is ENHRY and CDR2 SYGVKD. The CDR3 extends over 14 amino acids. Here the CDR3 reads CAIRAGTGQETQYF. For the CDR3, the DNA is TGTGCCATCAGAGCCGGGACTGGTCAAGAGACCCAGTACTTC.

J is TRBJ1-1 and V is TRBV27; TRBD1 aligns across 10 bases. After removal of 8 bases from V and 3 bases from J, the junction contained 12 bases not matched to a gene. This CDR3 has 16 residues. CDR1 and CDR2 from the germline V gene are MNHEY and SMNVEV (reference sequence). The chain's CDR3 is CASCRDRGSLDTEAFF. The CDR3 coding sequence is TGTGCCAGCTGCCGGGACAGGGGTAGCCTGGACACTGAAGCTTTCTTT.

The chain links TRBV12-3 or TRBV12-4 to TRBJ2-1, with D possibly being TRBD2 (5 bases). V gave up 6 bases and J gave up 4 bases, with 16 bases separating them. The CDR3 is made up of 15 amino acids. The CDR3 loop reads CASRPTSGGYNEQFF. The CDR3, as DNA: TGTGCCAGCAGGCCCACGAGCGGAGGATACAATGAGCAGTTCTTC.

This clonotype occurred a few times. CDR3 coding DNA: TGTGCCAGCAGCTTAACCCCGGGGAGCTATGGCTACACCTTC. Protein product: CASSLTPGSYGYTF. V and J are TRBV7-3 and TRBJ1-2; D is unresolved. Germline assignment: CDR1 SGHTA and CDR2 FQGTGA. Trimming left V 0 bases short and J 4 bases short, with 9 bases between. This CDR3 comprises 14 residues.

This chain uses TRBV2 with TRBJ2-5, with D unclear. Trimming removed 5 bases from V and 1 base from J, with 2 bases in between. The CDR3 is made up of 11 amino acids. The germline V gene encodes CDR1 SNHLY and CDR2 FYNNEI. CDR3 residues: CASSPQETQYF. Written as DNA, the CDR3 is TGTGCCAGCAGTCCCCAAGAGACCCAGTACTTC.

This sequence joins TRBV21-1 and TRBJ1-2. TRBV21-1 is reported as a pseudogene. The CDR3 consists of 19 residues. The chain's CDR3 is CASSTAGDGLPPKGYGYTF. The CDR3 DNA is TGTGCCAGCAGCACTGCTGGGGACGGACTACCTCCGAAGGGCTATGGCTACACCTTC.

The J gene is TRBJ1-1, the V gene TRBV11-3; D not resolved. Germline V gene lookup returns CDR1 SGHNT and CDR2 YENEEA. The CDR3 loop spans 14 amino acids. V lost 1 base and J 4 bases, leaving 10 bases between the germline ends. CDR3 sequence (DNA): TGTGCCAGCAGCTTAGGCAGAAGCTCCACTGAAGCTTTCTTT. This codes for CASSLGRSSTEAFF. Full variable domain (missing parts from reference TRBV11-3 and TRBJ1-1): EAGVVQSPRYKIIEKKQPVAFWCNPISGHNTLYWYLQNLGQGPELLIRYENEEAVDDSQLPKDRFSAERLKGVDSTLKIQPAELGDSAVYLCASSLGRSSTEAFFGQGTRLTVV.

The DNA of the CDR3 is TGCAGTGCTAGGGAGGGGAGTAGGGAGACCCAGTACTTC. Its translation: CSAREGSRETQYF. The rearrangement uses TRBV20-1 and TRBJ2-5; tentatively, D is TRBD2 (6 bases). Trimming took off 3 bases at V and 5 bases at J, with 13 bases between the two ends. There are 13 residues in the CDR3. Germline loops: CDR1 DFQATT, CDR2 SNEGSKA (reference sequence).

The chain combines TRBV6-1 with TRBJ1-2; 9 bases fit TRBD1. The CDR3 has 15 residues. CDR1 and CDR2 from the germline V gene are MNHNS and SASEGT. V was pared by 5 bases and J by 4 bases, with 8 bases of the junction left unmatched. The CDR3 region has the DNA TGTGCCAGCAGTCCACAGGGGGCGGCTTTCTATGGCTACACCTTC. This codes for CASSPQGAAFYGYTF.

Only a few counts were recorded for this clonotype. The rearrangement uses TRBV7-3 and TRBJ2-5, with a weak D call TRBD1 (5 bases). Germline V gene lookup returns CDR1 SGHTA and CDR2 FQGTGA. V lost 1 base and J lost 2, with 11 bases in between. This CDR3 is built from 15 residues. The CDR3 here is CASSLIGVRQETQYF. For the CDR3, the DNA is TGTGCCAGCAGCTTAATAGGGGTCCGGCAAGAGACCCAGTACTTC.

The chain couples TRBV6-1 to TRBJ2-2; D assignment may be TRBD1 or TRBD2 (5 bases each). The CDR3 length is 16 residues. Germline CDR1 reads MNHNS; CDR2 reads SASEGT. V was cut by 7 bases and J by 1 base, with 16 bases left in between. The CDR3 bases are TGTGCCAGCATCCCACGAGGGGTCCGGAACACCGGGGAGCTGTTTTTT. It encodes CASIPRGVRNTGELFF.

V usage is TRBV10-2 and J usage is TRBJ1-5; D is perhaps TRBD1 (5 bases). The V gene lost 6 bases and the J gene lost 1 base, with 13 bases spanning the gap. The CDR3 loop spans 15 amino acids. From germline, CDR1 is WSHSY and CDR2 SAAADI. For the CDR3, the DNA is TGCGCCAGCAGCAAAGGGGATATCAGCAATCAGCCCCAGCATTTT. Translation gives CASSKGDISNQPQHF.

The V gene is TRBV20-1, the J gene TRBJ1-5; D is ambiguous. The V end lost 0 bases, the J end lost 7 bases, and 7 bases lay between the germline ends. CDR3 size: 12 residues. Germline V gene data show CDR1 as DFQATT and CDR2 as SNEGSKA (reference sequence). Here the CDR3 DNA reads TGCAGTGCTAGAGAATCCCTACAGCCCCAGCATTTT. It codes for CSARESLQPQHF.

The DNA of the CDR3 is TGTGCCAGCAGCATTAGCGGGTTTAGACCCACTCCCCTATCCTACGAGCAGTACTTC. Translated: CASSISGFRPTPLSYEQYF. The V and J genes are TRBV28 and TRBJ2-7; 7 nucleotides align to TRBD2. Germline CDR1 reads MDHEN; CDR2 reads SYDVKM. CDR3 length: 19 amino acids. Trimming cost V 6 bases and J 1 base; bases outside gene matches: 21.